These 20 T cell receptor beta chains originate from one sample sequenced in a study of blood T cells in healthy people across ages. It was with a sample-barcoded 5' primer and a J-beta primer mix that a second PCR of about 6 to 11 cycles was run. One entry per CDR3 protein, called by TCRdb with MiXCR from the 5' RACE reads. This table holds around 710,000 distinct CDR3 sequences, roughly 45% found once. Sequencing used blood. The receptors here all came from a woman aged 55-75 years in good health.

The genes are TRBV3-1 and TRBJ2-5; D is undetermined. The CDR3 length is 16 residues. In germline, CDR1 is LGHDT, CDR2 YNNKEL (reference sequence). The V gene lost 10 bases and the J gene lost 4 bases, with 25 bases spanning the gap. The CDR3 protein is CATRASRMHRGETQYF. CDR3 nucleotide sequence: TGTGCCACCCGGGCATCCCGCATGCATAGAGGAGAGACCCAGTACTTC.

V and J are TRBV12-3 or TRBV12-4 and TRBJ2-2; D gene uncertain. Deletions cut 7 bases from V and 1 base from J, with 7 bases between. CDR3 length equals 13 residues. The CDR3 DNA is TGTGCCAGCAATAGACTGAACACCGGGGAGCTGTTTTTT. Residues: CASNRLNTGELFF.

The table lists this clonotype with many counts. V gene TRBV29-1 combines with J gene TRBJ2-3, with a possible D match to TRBD2 (6 bases). The CDR3 loop spans 14 amino acids. V was pared by 7 bases and J by 1 base, with 15 bases between. Germline lookup yields CDR1 SQVTM and CDR2 ANQGSEA. The CDR3 coding sequence is TGCAGCGGGAATACCAGGGAGGGCACAGATACGCAGTATTTT. Amino acids: CSGNTREGTDTQYF.

This clonotype was observed a few times. CDR3 amino acids: CSAFSPTGGVDTQYF. In DNA form, the CDR3 reads TGCAGTGCGTTTTCTCCGACAGGGGGAGTAGATACGCAGTATTTT. The rearrangement links TRBV20-1 to TRBJ2-3; TRBD1 agrees at 9 bases. This CDR3 has 15 amino acids. Germline assignment: CDR1 DFQATT and CDR2 SNEGSKA (reference sequence). The trim removed 6 bases at V and 5 bases at J, leaving 12 bases unmatched.

This chain links TRBV11-1 with TRBJ2-7; D is unclear. This CDR3 is 13 amino acids long. Trimming pared 5 bases from V and 1 base from J, leaving 9 bases between. Germline V gene lookup returns CDR1 SGHAT and CDR2 FQDESV (reference sequence). CDR3 coding DNA: TGTGCCAGCAGCAGACAAACTTCCTACGAGCAGTACTTC. Protein: CASSRQTSYEQYF.

This chain's CDR3 is CASSSRTGGNHEQYF. DNA for the CDR3: TGTGCCAGCAGCTCCCGGACAGGGGGCAACCACGAGCAGTACTTC. This chain uses TRBV7-2 with TRBJ2-7; 11 bases match TRBD1. J was trimmed by 5 bases and V by 4 bases; bases with no gene match: 7. The CDR3 has 15 residues. The germline V gene has CDR1 SGHTA and CDR2 FQGNSA.

The chain carries TRBV2 and TRBJ2-5; the D is unclear. Per germline, CDR1 SNHLY and CDR2 FYNNEI. Trimming stripped 4 bases from V and 2 bases from J, with 8 bases between. This CDR3 spans 13 amino acids. DNA for the CDR3: TGTGCCAGCAGTGCACAGAGACAAGAGACCCAGTACTTC. It specifies CASSAQRQETQYF.

The chain joins TRBV7-2 to TRBJ2-1, with 12 bases fitting TRBD2. Trimming removed 4 bases from V and 2 bases from J; junction bases left unmatched: 9. Germline CDR1 is SGHTA and CDR2 is FQGNSA. The CDR3 extends over 18 amino acids. CDR3 DNA sequence: TGTGCCAGCAGCTCCGCTAGACTAGCGGGGGATACCTACAATGAGCAGTTCTTC. Amino acids: CASSSARLAGDTYNEQFF.

This clonotype was counted only a few times. This sequence joins TRBV28 and TRBJ1-5; D gene ambiguous. This CDR3 has 17 residues. Between the trimmed V and J ends, which lost 6 bases and 3 bases, there was a span of 21 bases. Germline lookup yields CDR1 MDHEN and CDR2 SYDVKM. The CDR3 nucleotides read TGTGCCAGCAGCACGAACGGGCCTGTTAAATTCAATCAGCCCCAGCATTTT. Its protein is CASSTNGPVKFNQPQHF.

V is TRBV20-1 and J is TRBJ1-5; 7 bases align to TRBD1. J was trimmed by 7 bases and V by 7 bases; bases with no gene match: 10. The length of the CDR3 is 13 residues. CDR1 and CDR2 (germline): DFQATT, SNEGSKA (reference sequence). The CDR3 DNA reads TGCAGTGGATTAGGACAGGCCATCCAGCCCCAGCATTTT. As protein: CSGLGQAIQPQHF.

The gene calls are TRBV14 and TRBJ2-5; D assignment may be TRBD1 or TRBD2 (5 bases each). Per germline, CDR1 SGHDN and CDR2 FVKESK. The length of the CDR3 is 14 residues. Trimming removed 1 base from V and 1 base from J, with 7 bases in between. The CDR3 region is CASSQVGPQETQYF. In DNA form, the CDR3 reads TGTGCCAGCAGCCAAGTGGGACCCCAAGAGACCCAGTACTTC.

This clonotype was counted at least ten times. The chain has TRBV6-2 or TRBV6-3 and TRBJ2-7; perhaps TRBD2 as D (5 bases). Germline CDR1 MNHEY, CDR2 SVGEGT. Trimming left V 4 bases short and J 1 base short, with 14 bases between. This CDR3 has 15 residues. In DNA form, the CDR3 reads TGTGCCAGCAGTTTGACTACCTCCGGGTCCTACGAGCAGTACTTC. Protein: CASSLTTSGSYEQYF.

This clonotype was recorded at least ten times. This chain connects TRBV12-3 or TRBV12-4 to TRBJ2-1; TRBD2 aligns across 11 bases. Trimming removed 8 bases from V and 4 bases from J; junction bases left unmatched: 7. This CDR3 has 15 amino acids. The CDR3 sequence is CASWSTSGDYNEQFF. CDR3 bases: TGTGCCAGCTGGTCGACTAGCGGGGATTACAATGAGCAGTTCTTC.

This clonotype was counted between two and nine times. This chain joins TRBV12-3 or TRBV12-4 and TRBJ2-1; 14 bases map to TRBD2. Unmatched junction bases numbered 14, after V lost 5 bases and J lost 14 bases. The CDR3 extends over 16 amino acids. This CDR3 is CASSDRGLAGAPSKFF. The CDR3 bases are TGTGCCAGCAGTGACCGGGGACTAGCGGGGGCCCCGTCAAAGTTCTTC.

The V call is TRBV29-1, the J call TRBJ1-4; 10 bases match TRBD1. Unmatched junction bases numbered 1, after V lost 4 bases and J lost 5 bases. CDR1 is SQVTM and CDR2 is ANQGSEA in the germline V gene. This CDR3 is built from 13 residues. CDR3 in DNA: TGCAGCGTTGTGGACAGGGGGAATGAAAAACTGTTTTTT. This codes for CSVVDRGNEKLFF.

This chain uses TRBV5-1 with TRBJ2-7; 7 nucleotides agree with TRBD2. Trimming removed 0 bases from V and 0 bases from J; junction bases left unmatched: 12. Germline loops: CDR1 SGHRS, CDR2 YFSETQ. The CDR3 is 18 residues long. CDR3 loop: CASSLASASGIISYEQYF. The CDR3 DNA reads TGCGCCAGCAGCTTGGCCTCGGCTAGCGGAATTATCTCCTACGAGCAGTACTTC.

The chain has TRBV28 and TRBJ1-2; D not certain. The CDR3 runs to 12 residues. The germline gives CDR1 MDHEN, CDR2 SYDVKM. V lost 10 bases, J lost 4 bases, and 13 bases lay in between. The CDR3 coding sequence is TGTGCCACCGACACTGTAGGCTATGGCTACACCTTC. This encodes CATDTVGYGYTF.

The chain combines TRBV2 with TRBJ2-1; tentative D call: TRBD2 (6 bases). The CDR3 loop spans 13 amino acids. V was cut by 5 bases and J by 5 bases, with 10 bases left in between. Germline lookup yields CDR1 SNHLY and CDR2 FYNNEI. In nucleotides, the CDR3 is TGTGCCAGCAGTTCGGGAGTCCACAATGAGCAGTTCTTC. This gives the protein CASSSGVHNEQFF.

This chain connects TRBV12-3 or TRBV12-4 to TRBJ2-2; TRBD2 is a possible D gene (5 bases). V was clipped by 2 bases and J by 4 bases, with 14 bases between them. The CDR3 length is 16 residues. CDR3 loop: CASSLPGEWRTGELFF. CDR3 in DNA: TGTGCCAGCAGTTTACCCGGGGAATGGCGCACCGGGGAGCTGTTTTTT.

The CDR3 DNA reads as TGTGCCAGCTCACAGAAGACAGGGGCGGGCGAGCAGTACTTC. Protein: CASSQKTGAGEQYF. The rearrangement joins TRBV18 to TRBJ2-7; 8 positions match TRBD1. The CDR3 loop spans 14 amino acids. V lost 4 bases, J lost 6 bases, and 8 bases stayed unmatched. CDR1 is KGHSH, CDR2 LQKENI, per germline.